Included here is one TCR beta chain sequence, with context. The data originate from a study of blood T cells in healthy people across ages. V lost 5 bases, J lost 8 bases, and 12 bases stayed unmatched. There are 14 residues in the CDR3. Germline V CDR1 and CDR2: DFQATT, SNEGSKA (reference sequence). For the second PCR, which ran for roughly 7 to 11 cycles, a sample-barcoded 5' primer and a J-beta primer mix were used. TCRdb redid the calling of the 5' RACE reads with MiXCR, one entry per CDR3 protein. The sample lists around 870,000 distinct CDR3 sequences; around 30% were seen once. Material: blood. This clonotype was sampled from a woman older than 75 in good health. The gene calls are TRBV20-1 and TRBJ2-1; 7 bases match TRBD2. This chain's CDR3 is CSASRPGLFHEQFF. In DNA, the CDR3 is TGCAGTGCTTCCCGGCCGGGACTATTCCATGAGCAGTTCTTC.